Sequencing of this TCR beta chain was carried out in a study of CD8 T cells in ankylosing spondylitis. Overall study results and limits: Matched ankylosing spondylitis synovial fluid reportedly showed significant enrichment of disease-linked clones.

Points on this clonotype: Its antigen remains unidentified.

The V and J ends lost 5 bases and 3 bases respectively, with 13 bases between them. Per germline, CDR1 SGHTA and CDR2 FQGNSA. The CDR3 spans 14 residues. MiXCR, applied by TCRdb to the 5' RACE reads, yields one record per CDR3 protein. The data contain 35,000 or so distinct CDR3 sequences, 15% to 20% of them singletons. The V gene is TRBV7-2, the J gene TRBJ1-1; weak D call: TRBD1 (6 bases). Sequences were obtained from blood. The sequence was collected from a male donor with ankylosing spondylitis or in good health (not recorded which). CDR3 loop: CASSPLGADTEAFF. The CDR3 bases are TGTGCCAGCAGCCCCCTGGGGGCTGACACTGAAGCTTTCTTT.